This T cell receptor beta chain emerged from a study of blood T cell repertoires in COVID-19. The germline V and J ends were trimmed by 3 bases and 1 base, with 12 bases remaining between them. Germline CDR1 SNHLY, CDR2 FYNNEI. The CDR3 has 15 amino acids. Clones were sequenced by immunoSEQ multiplex PCR, and TCRdb holds only the in-frame ones, with some missing. The sample has around 240,000 clones; 75% to 90% are singletons. The chain carries TRBV2 and TRBJ1-1; a weak D match, TRBD1 (5 bases). The sample comprised peripheral blood. This TCR derives from a young woman who had recovered from COVID-19. The CDR3 nucleotides read TGTGCCAGCAGTGACCCGACAGACACGAACACTGAAGCTTTCTTT. Translated: CASSDPTDTNTEAFF.